This TCR beta chain was recorded in a study of shared T cell receptors in the human thymus. Sequencing used immunoSEQ multiplex PCR; TCRdb keeps in-frame clones, though not all of them. The data contain under 850,000 clones, 88% of them singletons. This clone was picked up one time. The CDR3 sequence is 15 residues long. Separately, the same data were catalogued under a study of human thymus T cells. That work adds: Donors were healthy Finnish babies undergoing corrective operations for congenital heart defects. From resections taken during corrective heart surgery, the thymus tissue was obtained. V and J gene usage appeared biased in thymic and blood repertoires. Related work found strong thymic repertoire overlap between unrelated individuals.

The chain joins TRBV21-1 to TRBJ2-7; TRBD1 was called by the table and not checked on the DNA. TRBV21-1 is given as a pseudogene. Material: thymocytes. The clonotype was recovered from a boy under three years old with a congenital heart defect. CDR3 sequence: CASSKVGQNIYEQYF. The CDR3 nucleotides read TGTGCCAGCAGCAAAGTGGGACAGAATATCTACGAGCAGTACTTC.